This record covers a single T cell receptor (beta chain). This entry is derived from a study of technical replicates of blood from several donors. Sequenced by immunoSEQ multiplex PCR; TCRdb stores in-frame clones only, minus some. In the table there are about 75,000 clones, about nine tenths of which are singletons. Sequencing was performed on T cells isolated from PBMCs. The source of this sequence is a human donor in good health. Some clones in this sample may be carry-over from other donors' samples.

The CDR3 is CASSRLLQTGVNYEQYF. The CDR3 DNA reads as TGCGCCAGCAGCCGCCTCTTACAAACCGGGGTAAACTACGAGCAGTACTTC. The chain recombines TRBV4-1 with TRBJ2-7; TRBD2 is a possible D gene (5 bases). V shed 4 bases and J shed 3 bases, with 22 bases lying between them. CDR3 length equals 17 residues. CDR1 is MGHRA, CDR2 YSYEKL, per germline.